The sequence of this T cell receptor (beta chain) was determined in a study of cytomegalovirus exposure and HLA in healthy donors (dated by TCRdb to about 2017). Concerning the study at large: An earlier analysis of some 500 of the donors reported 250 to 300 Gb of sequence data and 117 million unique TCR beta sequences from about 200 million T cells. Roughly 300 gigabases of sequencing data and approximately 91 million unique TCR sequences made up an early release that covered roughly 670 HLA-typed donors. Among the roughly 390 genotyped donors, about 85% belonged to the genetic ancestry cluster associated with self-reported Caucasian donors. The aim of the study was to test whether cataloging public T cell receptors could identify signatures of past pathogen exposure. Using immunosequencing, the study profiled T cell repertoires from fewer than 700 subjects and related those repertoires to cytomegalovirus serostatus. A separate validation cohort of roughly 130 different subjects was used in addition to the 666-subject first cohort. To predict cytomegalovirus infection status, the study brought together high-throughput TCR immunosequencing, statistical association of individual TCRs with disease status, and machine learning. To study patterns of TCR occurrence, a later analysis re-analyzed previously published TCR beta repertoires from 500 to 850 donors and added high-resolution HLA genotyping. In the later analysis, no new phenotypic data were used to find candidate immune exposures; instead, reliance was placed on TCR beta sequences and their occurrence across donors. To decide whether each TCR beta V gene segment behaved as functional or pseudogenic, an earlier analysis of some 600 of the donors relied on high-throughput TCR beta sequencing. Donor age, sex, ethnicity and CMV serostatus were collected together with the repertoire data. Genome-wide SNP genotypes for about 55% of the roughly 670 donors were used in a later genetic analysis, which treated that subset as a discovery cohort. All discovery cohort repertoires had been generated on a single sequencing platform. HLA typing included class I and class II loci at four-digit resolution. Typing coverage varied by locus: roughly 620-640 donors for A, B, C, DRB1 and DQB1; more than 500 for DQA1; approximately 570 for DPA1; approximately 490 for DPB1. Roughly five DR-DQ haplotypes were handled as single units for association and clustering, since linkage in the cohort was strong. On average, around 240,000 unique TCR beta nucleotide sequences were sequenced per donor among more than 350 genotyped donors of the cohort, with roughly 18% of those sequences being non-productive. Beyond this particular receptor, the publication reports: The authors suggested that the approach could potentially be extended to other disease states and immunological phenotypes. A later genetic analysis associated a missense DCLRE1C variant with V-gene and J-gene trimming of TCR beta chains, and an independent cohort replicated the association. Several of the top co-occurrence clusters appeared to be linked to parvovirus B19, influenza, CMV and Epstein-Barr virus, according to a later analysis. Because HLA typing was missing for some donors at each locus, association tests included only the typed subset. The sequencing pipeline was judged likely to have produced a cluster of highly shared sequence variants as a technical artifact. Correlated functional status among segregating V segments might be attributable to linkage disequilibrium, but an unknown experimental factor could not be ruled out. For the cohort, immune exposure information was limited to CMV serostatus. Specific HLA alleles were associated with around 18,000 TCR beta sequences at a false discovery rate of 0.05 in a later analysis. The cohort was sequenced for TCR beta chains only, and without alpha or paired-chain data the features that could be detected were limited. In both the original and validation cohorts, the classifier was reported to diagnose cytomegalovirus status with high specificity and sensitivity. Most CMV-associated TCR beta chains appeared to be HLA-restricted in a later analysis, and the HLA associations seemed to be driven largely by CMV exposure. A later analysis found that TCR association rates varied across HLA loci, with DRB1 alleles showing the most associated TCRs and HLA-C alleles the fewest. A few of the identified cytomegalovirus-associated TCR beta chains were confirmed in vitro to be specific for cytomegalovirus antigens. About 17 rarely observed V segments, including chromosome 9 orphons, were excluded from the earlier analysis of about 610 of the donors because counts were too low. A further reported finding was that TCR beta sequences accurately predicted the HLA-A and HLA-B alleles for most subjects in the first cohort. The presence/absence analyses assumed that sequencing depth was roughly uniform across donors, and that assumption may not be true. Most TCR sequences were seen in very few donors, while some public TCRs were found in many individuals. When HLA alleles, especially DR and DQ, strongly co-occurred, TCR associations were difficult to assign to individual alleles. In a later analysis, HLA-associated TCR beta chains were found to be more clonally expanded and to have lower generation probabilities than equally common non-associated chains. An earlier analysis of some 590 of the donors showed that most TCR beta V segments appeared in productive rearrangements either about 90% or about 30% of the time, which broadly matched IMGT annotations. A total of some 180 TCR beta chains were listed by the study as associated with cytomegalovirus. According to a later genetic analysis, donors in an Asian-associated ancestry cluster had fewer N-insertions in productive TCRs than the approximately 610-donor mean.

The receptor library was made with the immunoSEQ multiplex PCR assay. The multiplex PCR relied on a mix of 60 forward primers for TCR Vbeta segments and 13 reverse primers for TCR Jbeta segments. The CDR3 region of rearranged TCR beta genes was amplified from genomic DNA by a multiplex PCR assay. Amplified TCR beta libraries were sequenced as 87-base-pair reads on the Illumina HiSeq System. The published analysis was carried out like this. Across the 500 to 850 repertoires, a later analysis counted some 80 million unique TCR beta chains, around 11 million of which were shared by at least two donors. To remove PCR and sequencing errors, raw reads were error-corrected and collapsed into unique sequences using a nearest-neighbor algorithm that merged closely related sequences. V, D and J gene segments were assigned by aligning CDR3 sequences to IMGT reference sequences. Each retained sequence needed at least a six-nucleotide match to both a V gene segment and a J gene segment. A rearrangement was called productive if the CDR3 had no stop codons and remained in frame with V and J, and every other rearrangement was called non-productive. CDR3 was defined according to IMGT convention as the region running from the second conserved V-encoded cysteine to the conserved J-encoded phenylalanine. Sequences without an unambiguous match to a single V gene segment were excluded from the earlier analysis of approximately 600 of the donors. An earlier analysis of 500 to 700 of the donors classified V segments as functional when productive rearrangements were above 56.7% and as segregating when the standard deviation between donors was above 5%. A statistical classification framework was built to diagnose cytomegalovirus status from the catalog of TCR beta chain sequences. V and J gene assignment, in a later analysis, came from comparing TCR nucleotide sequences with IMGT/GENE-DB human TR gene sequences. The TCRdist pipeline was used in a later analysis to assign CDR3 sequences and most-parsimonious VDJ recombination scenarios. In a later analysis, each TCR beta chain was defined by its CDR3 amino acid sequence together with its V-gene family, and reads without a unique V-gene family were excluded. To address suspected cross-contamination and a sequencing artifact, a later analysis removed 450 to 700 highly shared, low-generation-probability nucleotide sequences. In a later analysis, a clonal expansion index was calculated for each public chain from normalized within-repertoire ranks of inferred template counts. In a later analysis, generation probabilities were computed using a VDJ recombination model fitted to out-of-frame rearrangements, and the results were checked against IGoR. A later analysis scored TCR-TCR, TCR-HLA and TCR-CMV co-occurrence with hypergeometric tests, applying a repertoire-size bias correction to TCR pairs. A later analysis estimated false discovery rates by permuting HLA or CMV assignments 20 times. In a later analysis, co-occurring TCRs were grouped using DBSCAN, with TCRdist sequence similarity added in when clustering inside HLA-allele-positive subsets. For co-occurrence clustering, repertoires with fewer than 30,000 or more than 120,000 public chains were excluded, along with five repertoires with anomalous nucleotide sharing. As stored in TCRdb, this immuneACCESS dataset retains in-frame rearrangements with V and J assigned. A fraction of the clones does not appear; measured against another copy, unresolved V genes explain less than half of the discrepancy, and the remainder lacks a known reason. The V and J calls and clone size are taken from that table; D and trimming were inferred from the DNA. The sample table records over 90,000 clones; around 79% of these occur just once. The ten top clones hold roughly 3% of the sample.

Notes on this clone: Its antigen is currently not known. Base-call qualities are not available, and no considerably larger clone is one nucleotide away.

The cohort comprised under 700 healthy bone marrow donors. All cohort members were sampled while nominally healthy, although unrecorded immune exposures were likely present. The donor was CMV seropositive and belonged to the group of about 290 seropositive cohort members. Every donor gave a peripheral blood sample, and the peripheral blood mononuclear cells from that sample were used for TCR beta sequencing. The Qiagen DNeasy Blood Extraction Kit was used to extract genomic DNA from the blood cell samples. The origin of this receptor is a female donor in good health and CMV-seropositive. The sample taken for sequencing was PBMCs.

In nucleotides, the sequence is TGTGCCAGCAGTTACTCGGCCGAGCAGTACTTC. Translated, this gives CASSYSAEQYF. The receptor chain draws on TRBV6-5 and TRBJ2-7; the D gene is not confidently resolved. In the germline V gene, CDR1 corresponds to MNHEY and CDR2 to SVGAGI. V loses 0 bases, J loses 6 bases, and the germline ends lie 3 bases apart. Inclusive of the bounding cysteine and phenylalanine, the CDR3 is 11 residues long. The sequence is cut down to CDR3 DNA, 33 bases in frame from base 1.